Included here is one T cell receptor beta chain sequence, with context. From germline, CDR1 is LGHNA and CDR2 YSLEER. The CDR3 runs 16 residues. V lost 1 base and J 1 base, leaving 13 bases between the germline ends. About 200 ng DNA, around 30,000 T cell genomes, went into each sorted-subset replicate PCR. The data were produced by immunoSEQ multiplex PCR, yet TCRdb's version contains in-frame clones alone and is incomplete. The sample has about 2.4 million clones; approximately 90% are singletons. This specimen belongs to a study of shared clonotypes between healthy human individuals. Material: naive CD4+ T cells sorted from blood. Described subset: CD45RA+ positively selected. The V and J genes are TRBV4-3 and TRBJ1-1; perhaps TRBD1 as D (5 bases). This TCR was recovered from a man younger than 35 in good health. Here the CDR3 reads CASSQAGWGPNTEAFF. The CDR3, as DNA: TGCGCCAGCAGCCAAGCAGGGTGGGGACCGAACACTGAAGCTTTCTTT.